This TCR beta chain was identified during a study of T cell repertoires in cytomegalovirus infection. Study-level information: CMV infection and matching HLA type were both indicated by public TCR beta signatures. The study's findings and limits: The ex vivo response was dominated by HLA-C-restricted CMV-specific TCR beta clonotypes. Carriers of CMV and the relevant HLA type were discriminated by public TCR beta frequency.

TCRdb independently ran MiXCR on the reads; one entry per CDR3 protein. The data hold roughly 300,000 distinct CDR3 sequences, with more than 8% observed a single time. Ten or more counts support this clonotype. Antigen specificity is unknown. Sequencing was done on a sample of PBMCs. This receptor was identified in a human donor in good health (CMV status not recorded). Some clones in this sample may be carry-over from other donors' samples.

The CDR3 region has the DNA TGTGCCAGCAGCTTAACAGGGGCACGTGAAAAACTGTTTTTT. This translates into CASSLTGAREKLFF. The chain joins TRBV7-2 to TRBJ1-4; TRBD1 agrees at 7 bases. V was clipped by 2 bases and J by 7 bases; unmatched bases: 4. The CDR3 runs 14 residues. In germline, CDR1 is SGHTA, CDR2 FQGNSA.